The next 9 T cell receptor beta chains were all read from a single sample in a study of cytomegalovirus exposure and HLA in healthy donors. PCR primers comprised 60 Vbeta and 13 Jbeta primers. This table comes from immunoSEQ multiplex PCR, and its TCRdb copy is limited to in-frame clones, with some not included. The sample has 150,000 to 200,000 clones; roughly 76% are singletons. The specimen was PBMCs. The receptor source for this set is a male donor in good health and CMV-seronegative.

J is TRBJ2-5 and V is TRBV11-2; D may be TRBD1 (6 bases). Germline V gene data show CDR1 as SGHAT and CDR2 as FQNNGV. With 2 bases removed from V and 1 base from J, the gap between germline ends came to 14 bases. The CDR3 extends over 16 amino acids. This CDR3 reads CASSLLSGQPQETQYF. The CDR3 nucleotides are TGTGCCAGCAGCTTACTATCCGGACAGCCCCAAGAGACCCAGTACTTC. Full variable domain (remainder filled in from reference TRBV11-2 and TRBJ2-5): EAGVAQSPRYKIIEKRQSVAFWCNPISGHATLYWYQQILGQGPKLLIQFQNNGVVDDSQLPKDRFSAERLKGVDSTLKIQPAKLEDSAVYLCASSLLSGQPQETQYFGPGTRLLVL.

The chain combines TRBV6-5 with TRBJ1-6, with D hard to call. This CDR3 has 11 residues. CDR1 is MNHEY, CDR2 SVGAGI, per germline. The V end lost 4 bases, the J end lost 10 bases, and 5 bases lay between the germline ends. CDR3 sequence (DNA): TGTGCCAGCAGTTCCGGGTCACCCCTCCACTTT. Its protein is CASSSGSPLHF.

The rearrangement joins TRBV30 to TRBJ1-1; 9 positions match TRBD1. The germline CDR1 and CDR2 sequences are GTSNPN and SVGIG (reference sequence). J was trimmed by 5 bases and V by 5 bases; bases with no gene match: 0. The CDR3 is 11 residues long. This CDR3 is CAWGQGTEAFF. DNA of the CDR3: TGTGCCTGGGGACAGGGGACTGAAGCTTTCTTT. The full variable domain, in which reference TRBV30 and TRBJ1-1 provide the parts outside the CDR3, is SQTIHQWPATLVQPVGSPLSLECTVEGTSNPNLYWYRQAAGRGLQLLFYSVGIGQISSEVPQNLSASRPQDRQFILSSKKLLLSDSGFYLCAWGQGTEAFFGQGTRLTVV.

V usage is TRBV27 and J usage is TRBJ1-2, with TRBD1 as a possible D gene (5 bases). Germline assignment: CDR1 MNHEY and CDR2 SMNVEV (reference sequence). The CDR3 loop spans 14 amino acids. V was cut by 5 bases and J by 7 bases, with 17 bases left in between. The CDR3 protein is CASSHRGGKGGYTF. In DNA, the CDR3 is TGTGCCAGCAGTCACCGGGGCGGGAAGGGTGGCTACACCTTC.

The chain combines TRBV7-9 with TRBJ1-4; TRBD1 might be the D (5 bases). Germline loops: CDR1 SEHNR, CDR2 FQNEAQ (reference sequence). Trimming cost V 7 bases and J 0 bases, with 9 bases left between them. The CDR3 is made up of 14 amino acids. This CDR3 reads CASTLTATNEKLFF. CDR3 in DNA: TGTGCCAGCACCTTGACAGCAACTAATGAAAAACTGTTTTTT.

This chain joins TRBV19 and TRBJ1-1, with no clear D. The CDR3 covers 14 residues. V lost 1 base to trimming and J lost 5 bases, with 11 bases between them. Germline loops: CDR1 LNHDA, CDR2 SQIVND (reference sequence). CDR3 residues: CASSIGPGKTEAFF. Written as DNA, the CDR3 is TGTGCCAGTAGTATAGGGCCGGGTAAGACTGAAGCTTTCTTT.

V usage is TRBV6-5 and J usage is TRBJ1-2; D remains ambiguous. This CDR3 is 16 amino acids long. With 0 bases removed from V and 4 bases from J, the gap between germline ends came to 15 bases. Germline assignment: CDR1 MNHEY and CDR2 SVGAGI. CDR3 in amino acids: CASSYSARLRLYGYTF. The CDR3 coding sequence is TGTGCCAGCAGTTACTCGGCCAGACTCCGACTCTATGGCTACACCTTC.

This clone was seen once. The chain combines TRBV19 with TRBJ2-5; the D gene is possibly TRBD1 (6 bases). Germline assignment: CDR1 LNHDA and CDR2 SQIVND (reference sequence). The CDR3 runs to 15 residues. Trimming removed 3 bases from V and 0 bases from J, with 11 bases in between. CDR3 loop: CASSMGARYQETQYF. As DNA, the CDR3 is TGTGCCAGTAGTATGGGGGCCAGGTACCAAGAGACCCAGTACTTC.

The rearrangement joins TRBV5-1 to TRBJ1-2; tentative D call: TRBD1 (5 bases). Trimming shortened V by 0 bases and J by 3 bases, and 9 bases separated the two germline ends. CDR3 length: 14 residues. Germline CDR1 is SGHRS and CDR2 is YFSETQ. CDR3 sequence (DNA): TGCGCCAGCAGCTTGGAGGGGCAAGACTATGGCTACACCTTC. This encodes CASSLEGQDYGYTF. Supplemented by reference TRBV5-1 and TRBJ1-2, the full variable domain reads KAGVTQTPRYLIKTRGQQVTLSCSPISGHRSVSWYQQTPGQGLQFLFEYFSETQRNKGNFPGRFSGRQFSNSRSEMNVSTLELGDSALYLCASSLEGQDYGYTFGSGTRLTVV.